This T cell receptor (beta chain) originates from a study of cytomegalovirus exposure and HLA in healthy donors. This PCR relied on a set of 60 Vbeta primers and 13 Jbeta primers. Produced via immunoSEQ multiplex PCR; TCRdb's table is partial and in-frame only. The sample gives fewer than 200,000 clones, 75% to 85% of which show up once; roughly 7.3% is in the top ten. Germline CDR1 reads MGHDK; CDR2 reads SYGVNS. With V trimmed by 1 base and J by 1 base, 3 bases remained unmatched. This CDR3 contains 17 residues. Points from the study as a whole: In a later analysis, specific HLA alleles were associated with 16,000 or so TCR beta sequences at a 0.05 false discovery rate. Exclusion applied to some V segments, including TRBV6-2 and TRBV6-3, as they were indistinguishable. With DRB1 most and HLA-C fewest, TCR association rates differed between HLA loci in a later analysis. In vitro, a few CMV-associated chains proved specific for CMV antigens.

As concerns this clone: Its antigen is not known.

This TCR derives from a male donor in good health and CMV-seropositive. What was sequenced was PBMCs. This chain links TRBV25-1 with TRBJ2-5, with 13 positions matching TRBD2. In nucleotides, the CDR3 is TGTGCCAGCAGTGAATCTCGACTAGCGGGGGGCCAAGAGACCCAGTACTTC. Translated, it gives CASSESRLAGGQETQYF.